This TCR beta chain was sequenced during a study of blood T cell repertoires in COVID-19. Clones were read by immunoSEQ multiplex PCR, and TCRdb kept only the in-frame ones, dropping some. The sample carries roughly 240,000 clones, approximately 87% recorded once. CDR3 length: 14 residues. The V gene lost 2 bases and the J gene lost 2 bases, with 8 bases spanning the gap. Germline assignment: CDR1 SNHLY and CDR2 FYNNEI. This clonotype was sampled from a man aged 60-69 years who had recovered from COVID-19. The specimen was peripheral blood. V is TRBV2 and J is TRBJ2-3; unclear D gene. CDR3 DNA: TGTGCCAGCAGTGAACGGTGGTACACAGATACGCAGTATTTT. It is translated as CASSERWYTDTQYF.